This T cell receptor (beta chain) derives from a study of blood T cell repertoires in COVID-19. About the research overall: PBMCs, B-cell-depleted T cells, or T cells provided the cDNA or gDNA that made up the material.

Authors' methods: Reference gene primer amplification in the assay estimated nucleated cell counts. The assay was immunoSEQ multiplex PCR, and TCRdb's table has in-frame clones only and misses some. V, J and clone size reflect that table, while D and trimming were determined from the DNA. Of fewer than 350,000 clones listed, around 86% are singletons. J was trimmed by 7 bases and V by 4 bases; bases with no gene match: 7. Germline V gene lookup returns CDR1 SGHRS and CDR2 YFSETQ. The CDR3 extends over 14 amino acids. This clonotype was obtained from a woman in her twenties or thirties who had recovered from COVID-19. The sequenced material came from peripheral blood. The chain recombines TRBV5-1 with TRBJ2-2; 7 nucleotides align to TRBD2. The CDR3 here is CASSQDGEGGELFF. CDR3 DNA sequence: TGCGCCAGCAGCCAAGACGGGGAGGGCGGGGAGCTGTTTTTT.